This T cell receptor (beta chain) comes out of a study of cytomegalovirus exposure and HLA in healthy donors. PCR involved 60 Vbeta and 13 Jbeta primers. Method: immunoSEQ multiplex PCR; TCRdb's copy keeps in-frame clones and lacks some. The sample contains approximately 40,000 clones, 80% to 90% of which appear only once. CDR3 size: 14 residues. The V and J ends lost 6 bases and 1 base respectively, with 10 bases between them. CDR1 and CDR2 (germline): MDHEN, SYDVKM. The sequence derives from a woman aged 35 to 49 in good health and CMV-seropositive. What was sequenced was PBMCs. The chain combines TRBV28 with TRBJ2-1; TRBD1 might be the D (7 bases). The CDR3 sequence is CASRSGGSYNEQFF. The CDR3 DNA sequence: TGTGCCAGCAGGTCAGGGGGGTCCTACAATGAGCAGTTCTTC.